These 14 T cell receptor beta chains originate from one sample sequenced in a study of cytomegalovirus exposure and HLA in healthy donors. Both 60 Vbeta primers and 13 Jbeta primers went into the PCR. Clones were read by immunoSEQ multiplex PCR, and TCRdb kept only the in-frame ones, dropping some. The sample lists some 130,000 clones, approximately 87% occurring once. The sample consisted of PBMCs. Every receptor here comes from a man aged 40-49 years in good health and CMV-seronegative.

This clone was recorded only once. The CDR3 DNA reads as TGTGCCAGCTCAACGGTGATCGACACTGAAGCTTTCTTT. Translated: CASSTVIDTEAFF. The chain joins TRBV18 to TRBJ1-1; no reliable D call. V gave up 5 bases and J gave up 3 bases, with 10 bases separating them. Germline-derived CDR1 and CDR2 are KGHSH and LQKENI. This CDR3 contains 13 residues.

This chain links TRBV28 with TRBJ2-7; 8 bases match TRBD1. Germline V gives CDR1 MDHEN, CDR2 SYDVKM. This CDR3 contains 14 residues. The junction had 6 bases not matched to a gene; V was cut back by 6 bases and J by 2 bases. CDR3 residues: CASSSWTGTYEQYF. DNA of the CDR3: TGTGCCAGCAGCTCCTGGACAGGGACCTACGAGCAGTACTTC.

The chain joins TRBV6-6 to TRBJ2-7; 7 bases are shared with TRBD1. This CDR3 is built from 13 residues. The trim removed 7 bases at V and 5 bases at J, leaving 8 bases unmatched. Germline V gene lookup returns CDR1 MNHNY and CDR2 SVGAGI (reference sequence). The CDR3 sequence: CASNRQGQDEQYF. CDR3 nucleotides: TGTGCCAGCAATCGACAGGGTCAGGACGAGCAGTACTTC.

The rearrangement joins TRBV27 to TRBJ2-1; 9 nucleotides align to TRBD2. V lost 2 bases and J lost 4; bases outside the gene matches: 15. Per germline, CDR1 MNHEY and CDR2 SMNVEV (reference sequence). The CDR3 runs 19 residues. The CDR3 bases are TGTGCCAGCAGTTTAGAGTCATGGCGGGAGGGCCAAAAGTACAATGAGCAGTTCTTC. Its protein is CASSLESWREGQKYNEQFF.

The CDR3 DNA reads TGTGCCAGCAGCCCAGACAGGTCGGCCTACAATGAGCAGTTCTTC. Encoded protein: CASSPDRSAYNEQFF. The chain is built from TRBV7-8 and TRBJ2-1; D may be TRBD1 (6 bases). V was pared by 5 bases and J by 2 bases, with 13 bases between. This CDR3 has 15 residues. Germline V lookup: CDR1 SGHVS, CDR2 FQNEAQ.

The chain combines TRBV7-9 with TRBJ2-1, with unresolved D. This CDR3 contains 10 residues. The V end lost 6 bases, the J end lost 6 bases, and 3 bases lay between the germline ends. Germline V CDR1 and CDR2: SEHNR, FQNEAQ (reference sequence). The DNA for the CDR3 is TGTGCCAGCAGTATCAATGAGCAGTTCTTC. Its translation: CASSINEQFF.

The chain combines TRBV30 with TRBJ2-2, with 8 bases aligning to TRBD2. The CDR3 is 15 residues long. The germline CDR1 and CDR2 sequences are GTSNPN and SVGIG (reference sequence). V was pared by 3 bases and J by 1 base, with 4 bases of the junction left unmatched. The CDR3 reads CAWRGRGGNTGELFF. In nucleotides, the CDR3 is TGTGCCTGGAGGGGCCGGGGGGGGAACACCGGGGAGCTGTTTTTT.

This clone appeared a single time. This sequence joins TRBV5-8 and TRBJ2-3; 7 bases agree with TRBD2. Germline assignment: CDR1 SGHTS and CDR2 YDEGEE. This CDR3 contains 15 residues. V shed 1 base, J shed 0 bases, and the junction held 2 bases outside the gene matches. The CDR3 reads CASSLWGGSTDTQYF. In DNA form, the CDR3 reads TGTGCCAGCAGCTTGTGGGGGGGTAGCACAGATACGCAGTATTTT. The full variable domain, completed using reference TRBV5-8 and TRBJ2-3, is EAGVTQSPTHLIKTRGQQATLRCSPISGHTSVYWYQQALGLGLQFLLWYDEGEERNRGNFPPRFSGRQFPNYSSELNVNALELEDSALYLCASSLWGGSTDTQYFGPGTRLTVL.

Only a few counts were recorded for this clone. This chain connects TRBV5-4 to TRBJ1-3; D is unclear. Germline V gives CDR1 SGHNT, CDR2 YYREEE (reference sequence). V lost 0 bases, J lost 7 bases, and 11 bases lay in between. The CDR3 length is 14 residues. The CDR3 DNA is TGTGCCAGCAGCTTGGTACCAGACGGGAACACCATATATTTT. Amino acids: CASSLVPDGNTIYF.

This CDR3 is CASSRGQGGRTDTQYF. The CDR3 coding sequence is TGTGCCAGCAGCCGCGGACAGGGGGGGAGGACAGATACGCAGTATTTT. This chain links TRBV7-3 with TRBJ2-3; TRBD1 aligns across 10 bases. The CDR3 is 16 residues long. Losses at the gene ends were 5 bases for V and 3 bases for J; bases not matched to a gene: 8. The germline V gene has CDR1 SGHTA and CDR2 FQGTGA.

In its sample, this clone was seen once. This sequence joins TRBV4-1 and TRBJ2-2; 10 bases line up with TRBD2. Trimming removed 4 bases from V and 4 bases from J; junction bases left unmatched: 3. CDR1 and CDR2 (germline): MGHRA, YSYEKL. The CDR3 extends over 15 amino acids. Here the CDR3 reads CASSPGLAITGELFF. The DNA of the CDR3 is TGCGCCAGCAGCCCGGGACTAGCGATCACCGGGGAGCTGTTTTTT.

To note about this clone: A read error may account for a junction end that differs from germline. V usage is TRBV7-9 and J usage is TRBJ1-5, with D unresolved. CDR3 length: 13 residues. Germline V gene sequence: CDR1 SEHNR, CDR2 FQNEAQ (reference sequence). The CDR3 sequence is CSSSLETNQPQHF. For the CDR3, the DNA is TGTTCCAGCAGCTTAGAGACTAATCAGCCCCAGCATTTT.

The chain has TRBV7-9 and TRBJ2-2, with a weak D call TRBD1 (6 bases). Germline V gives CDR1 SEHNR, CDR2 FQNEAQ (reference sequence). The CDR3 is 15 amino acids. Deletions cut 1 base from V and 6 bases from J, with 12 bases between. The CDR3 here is CASSLGPQGSGELFF. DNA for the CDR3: TGTGCCAGCAGCTTAGGCCCACAGGGTTCCGGGGAGCTGTTTTTT.

The CDR3 spells CASSGGGQETQYF. The CDR3 nucleotides read TGTGCCAGCAGCGGAGGCGGGCAAGAGACCCAGTACTTC. V and J are TRBV7-9 and TRBJ2-5; possible D gene TRBD2, 5 bases. Trimming cost V 5 bases and J 2 bases, with 9 bases left between them. CDR3 size: 13 residues. Germline CDR1 is SEHNR and CDR2 is FQNEAQ (reference sequence).